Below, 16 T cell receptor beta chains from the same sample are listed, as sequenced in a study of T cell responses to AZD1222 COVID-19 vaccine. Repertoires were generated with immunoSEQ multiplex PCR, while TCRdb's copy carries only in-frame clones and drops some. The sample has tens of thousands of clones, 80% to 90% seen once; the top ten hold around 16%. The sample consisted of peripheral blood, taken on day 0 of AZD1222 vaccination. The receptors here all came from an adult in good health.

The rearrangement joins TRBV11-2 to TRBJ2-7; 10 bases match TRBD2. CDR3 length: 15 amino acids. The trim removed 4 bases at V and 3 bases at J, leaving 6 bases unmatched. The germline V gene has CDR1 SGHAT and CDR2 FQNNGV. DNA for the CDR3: TGTGCCAGCAGCTCCAGGAGCGGGGGGGGCTACGAGCAGTACTTC. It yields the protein CASSSRSGGGYEQYF.

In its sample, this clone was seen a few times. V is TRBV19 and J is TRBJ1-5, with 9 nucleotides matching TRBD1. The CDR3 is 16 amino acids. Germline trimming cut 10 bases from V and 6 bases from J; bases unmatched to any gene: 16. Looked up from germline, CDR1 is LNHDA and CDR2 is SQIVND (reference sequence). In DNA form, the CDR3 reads TGTGCCACCGACACCACAGGGGGCACGGGGAGTCAGCCCCAGCATTTT. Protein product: CATDTTGGTGSQPQHF.

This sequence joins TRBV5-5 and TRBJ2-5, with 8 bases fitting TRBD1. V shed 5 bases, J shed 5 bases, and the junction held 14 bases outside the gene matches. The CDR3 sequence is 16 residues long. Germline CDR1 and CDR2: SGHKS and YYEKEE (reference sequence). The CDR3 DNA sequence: TGTGCCAGCAGACCCGGGACAGGTCTGAGGGGGGAGACCCAGTACTTC. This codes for CASRPGTGLRGETQYF.

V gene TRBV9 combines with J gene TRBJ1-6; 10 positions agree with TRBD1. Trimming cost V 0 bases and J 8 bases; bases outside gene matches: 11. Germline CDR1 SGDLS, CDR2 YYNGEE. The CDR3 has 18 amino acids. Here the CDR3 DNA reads TGTGCCAGCAGCGTAGAAATACAAATGGGGACAGGGGATTCACCCCTCCACTTT. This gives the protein CASSVEIQMGTGDSPLHF.

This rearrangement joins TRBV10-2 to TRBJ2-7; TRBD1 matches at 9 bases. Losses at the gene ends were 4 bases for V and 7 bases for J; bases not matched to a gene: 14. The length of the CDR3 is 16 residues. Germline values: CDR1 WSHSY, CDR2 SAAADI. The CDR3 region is CASSAPLGTGLGEQYF. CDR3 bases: TGCGCCAGCAGTGCCCCCCTCGGGACAGGGCTTGGGGAGCAGTACTTC.

This CDR3 is CASSPPGGGLGNEKLFF. The CDR3, as DNA: TGTGCCAGCAGCCCCCCCGGGGGGGGATTGGGTAATGAAAAACTGTTTTTT. The rearrangement links TRBV3-1 (or the pseudogene TRBV3-2) to TRBJ1-4, with D perhaps TRBD1 (5 bases). Germline CDR1 and CDR2: LGHDT and YNNKEL (reference sequence). This CDR3 region has 17 residues. V dropped 4 bases and J dropped 4 bases, with 19 bases sitting between them.

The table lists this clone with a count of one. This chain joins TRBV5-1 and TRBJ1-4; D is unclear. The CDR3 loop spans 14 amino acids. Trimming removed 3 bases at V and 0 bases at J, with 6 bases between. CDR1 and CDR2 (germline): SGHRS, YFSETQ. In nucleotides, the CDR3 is TGCGCCAGCAGCTCCGGGACAACTAATGAAAAACTGTTTTTT. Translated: CASSSGTTNEKLFF. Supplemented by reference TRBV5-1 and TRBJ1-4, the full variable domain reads KAGVTQTPRYLIKTRGQQVTLSCSPISGHRSVSWYQQTPGQGLQFLFEYFSETQRNKGNFPGRFSGRQFSNSRSEMNVSTLELGDSALYLCASSSGTTNEKLFFGSGTQLSVL.

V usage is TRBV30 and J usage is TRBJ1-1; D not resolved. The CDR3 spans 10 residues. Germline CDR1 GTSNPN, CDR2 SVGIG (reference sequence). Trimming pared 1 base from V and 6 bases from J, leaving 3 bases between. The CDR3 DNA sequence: TGTGCCTGGAGTGCAGCTGAAGCTTTCTTT. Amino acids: CAWSAAEAFF. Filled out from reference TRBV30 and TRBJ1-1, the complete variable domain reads SQTIHQWPATLVQPVGSPLSLECTVEGTSNPNLYWYRQAAGRGLQLLFYSVGIGQISSEVPQNLSASRPQDRQFILSSKKLLLSDSGFYLCAWSAAEAFFGQGTRLTVV.

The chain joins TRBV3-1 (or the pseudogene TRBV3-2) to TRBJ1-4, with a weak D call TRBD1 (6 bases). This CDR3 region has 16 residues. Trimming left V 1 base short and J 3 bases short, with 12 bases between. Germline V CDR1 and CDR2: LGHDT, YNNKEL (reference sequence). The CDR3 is CASSQGTPGANEKLFF. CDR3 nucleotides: TGTGCCAGCAGCCAAGGCACTCCAGGGGCTAATGAAAAACTGTTTTTT.

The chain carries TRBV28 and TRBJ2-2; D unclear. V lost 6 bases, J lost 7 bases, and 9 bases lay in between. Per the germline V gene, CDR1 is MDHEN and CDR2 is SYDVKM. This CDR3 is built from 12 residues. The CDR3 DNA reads TGTGCCAGCAGCGCTAGGGTCGGGGAGCTGTTTTTT. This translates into CASSARVGELFF.

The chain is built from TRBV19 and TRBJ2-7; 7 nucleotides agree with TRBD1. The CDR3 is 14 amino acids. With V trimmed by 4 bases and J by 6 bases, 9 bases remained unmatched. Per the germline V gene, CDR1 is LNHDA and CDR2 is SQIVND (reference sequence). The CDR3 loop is CASSTATGSLEQYF. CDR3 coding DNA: TGTGCCAGTAGTACTGCGACAGGGAGCCTCGAGCAGTACTTC.

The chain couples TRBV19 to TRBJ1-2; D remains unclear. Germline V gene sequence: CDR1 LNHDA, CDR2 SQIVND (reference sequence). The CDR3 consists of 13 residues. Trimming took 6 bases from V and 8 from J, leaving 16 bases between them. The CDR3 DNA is TGTGCCAGTAGCCCCACCGGAGCTCGCGGCTACACCTTC. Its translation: CASSPTGARGYTF. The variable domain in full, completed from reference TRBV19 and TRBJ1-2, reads DGGITQSPKYLFRKEGQNVTLSCEQNLNHDAMYWYRQDPGQGLRLIYYSQIVNDFQKGDIAEGYSVSREKKESFPLTVTSAQKNPTAFYLCASSPTGARGYTFGSGTRLTVV.

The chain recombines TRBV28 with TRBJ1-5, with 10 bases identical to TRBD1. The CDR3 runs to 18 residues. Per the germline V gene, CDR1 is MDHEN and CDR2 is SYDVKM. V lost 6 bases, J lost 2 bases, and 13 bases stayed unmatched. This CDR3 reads CASSKTGQGFFGNQPQHF. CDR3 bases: TGTGCCAGCAGCAAAACGGGACAGGGGTTTTTTGGCAATCAGCCCCAGCATTTT.

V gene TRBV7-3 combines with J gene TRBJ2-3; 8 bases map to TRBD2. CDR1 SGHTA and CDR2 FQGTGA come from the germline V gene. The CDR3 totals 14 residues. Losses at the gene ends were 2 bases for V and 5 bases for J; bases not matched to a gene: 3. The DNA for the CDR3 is TGTGCCAGCAGCTTAGCTAGCGGGCGAGATACGCAGTATTTT. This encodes CASSLASGRDTQYF. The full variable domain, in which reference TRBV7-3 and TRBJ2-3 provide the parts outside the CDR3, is GAGVSQTPSNKVTEKGKYVELRCDPISGHTALYWYRQSLGQGPEFLIYFQGTGAADDSGLPNDRFFAVRPEGSVSTLKIQRTERGDSAVYLCASSLASGRDTQYFGPGTRLTVL.

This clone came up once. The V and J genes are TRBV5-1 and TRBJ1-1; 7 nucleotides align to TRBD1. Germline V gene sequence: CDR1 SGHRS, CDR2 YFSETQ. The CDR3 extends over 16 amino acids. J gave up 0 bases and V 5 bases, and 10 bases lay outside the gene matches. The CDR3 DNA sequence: TGCGCCAGCAGACAGGGGTCGGCGTCCATGAACACTGAAGCTTTCTTT. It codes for CASRQGSASMNTEAFF.

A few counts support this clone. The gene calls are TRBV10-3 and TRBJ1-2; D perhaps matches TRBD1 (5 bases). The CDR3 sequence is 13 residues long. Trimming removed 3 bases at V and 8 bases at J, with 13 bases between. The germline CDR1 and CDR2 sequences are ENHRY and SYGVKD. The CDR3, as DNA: TGTGCCATCAGTGAAAGGGGTTCAGGAGGCTACACCTTC. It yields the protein CAISERGSGGYTF.